These T cell receptor beta chains were read from a single sample in a study of T cell repertoires in cytomegalovirus infection. TCRdb re-derived calls from the reads in MiXCR, one entry per CDR3 protein. The sample has under 150,000 distinct CDR3 sequences; under 30% are singletons. Their antigens are not known. Sequencing was performed on PBMCs, sequenced either directly or after in vitro stimulation (not recorded which). These receptors all stem from a human donor in good health (CMV status not recorded). Some clones in this sample may be carry-over from other donors' samples. The CDR3 runs from the conserved cysteine through the conserved F or W. The D gene is left open where the match is weak. Clone size is shown for a subset of rows, as once, few, many or a class of expanded clone.

>TRBV12-3/TRBV12-4|-|-|TRBJ2-6
TGTGCCAGCAGGTTTGATGGGGCCAACGTCCTGACTTTC
CASRFDGANVLTF
>TRBV29-1|few|-|TRBJ1-1
TGCAGCGGATATGAGGACACTGAAGCTTTCTTT
CSGYEDTEAFF
>TRBV4-2|few|TRBD1|TRBJ2-7
TGTGCCAGCAGCCAGGGAGGGACAGGGGGCGTCTACGAGCAGTACTTC
CASSQGGTGGVYEQYF
>TRBV5-4|-|-|TRBJ2-2
TGTGCCAGCAGCCTGATTGGGAGAGCGAACACCGGGGAGCTGTTTTTT
CASSLIGRANTGELFF
>TRBV29-1|-|-|TRBJ1-1
TGCAGCGTTGAAAGTCCGAACACTGAAGCTTTCTTT
CSVESPNTEAFF
>TRBV6-2/TRBV6-3|many|TRBD1|TRBJ1-5
TGTGCCAGCAGTCGCGACCCGGGACAGCACAATCAGCCCCAGCATTTT
CASSRDPGQHNQPQHF
>TRBV4-3|few|-|TRBJ1-1
TGCGCCAGCAGCCAAGATAGAGAGTTTGAAGCTTTCTTT
CASSQDREFEAFF
>TRBV20-1|-|TRBD2|TRBJ2-5
TGCAGTGCTAGTGGGCGGGGGAGGGAGACCCAGTACTTC
CSASGRGRETQYF
>TRBV7-6|many|-|TRBJ1-1
TGTGCCAGCAGTCATCCCAGAGGGACGATGAACACTGAAGCTTTCTTT
CASSHPRGTMNTEAFF
>TRBV20-1|-|TRBD2|TRBJ2-3
TGCAGTGCTAGGGGACTAGCGGGAGCCGCCCGCACAGATACGCAGTATTTT
CSARGLAGAARTDTQYF
>TRBV7-2|many|TRBD1|TRBJ1-6
TGTGCCAGCAGCCAGGGACAGGGGGAATCACCCCTCCACTTT
CASSQGQGESPLHF
>TRBV28|many|-|TRBJ1-1
TGTGCCAGCAGTCCGAGGACAGCCCGACACACTGAAGCTTTCTTT
CASSPRTARHTEAFF
>TRBV11-2|few|-|TRBJ2-1
TGTGCCAGCAGCTTAGATCTGGGAACGGTTTCCTACAATGAGCAGTTCTTC
CASSLDLGTVSYNEQFF
>TRBV7-3|-|TRBD2|TRBJ2-3
TGTGCCAGCAGCTCTTCCGGGACTACCTTACCGTATTTT
CASSSSGTTLPYF
>TRBV4-3|-|TRBD2|TRBJ2-5
TGCGCCAGCAGCCAAGAGCGGGAGGGCCGCGAGACCCAGTACTTC
CASSQEREGRETQYF
>TRBV19|-|-|TRBJ2-1
TGTGCCAGTAGTCCTCGGACAGCCGGCTCCTACAATGAGCAGTTCTTC
CASSPRTAGSYNEQFF
>TRBV12-3/TRBV12-4|-|TRBD2|TRBJ2-2
TGTGCCAGCAGGTCACTAGCGGAGAACACCGGGGAGCTGTTTTTT
CASRSLAENTGELFF
>TRBV7-9|-|-|TRBJ2-1
TGTGCCAGCAGCTTAGACTTGAAGAAGGGTGAGCAGTTCTTC
CASSLDLKKGEQFF
>TRBV7-2|many|-|TRBJ2-5
TGTGCCAGCAGCTTAAGGGGTAGACAAGAGACCCAGTACTTC
CASSLRGRQETQYF